The text below deals with one TCR beta chain. Its antigen is currently unknown. Naive CD8 cells comprised CD45RO-negative, CCR7-positively selected cells, excluding terminally differentiated effector memory CD45RA+ cells. This sample stems from a study of shared clonotypes between healthy human individuals. For the study at large: Those who served as donors were a couple of women and a few men between the ages of 18 and 49. CD8 memory received one plate per donor, CD8 naive two, CD4 memory three and CD4 naive three. Study-wide results and caveats: The naive CD4 repertoires of four donors were compared, and around 5.1% of clonotypes were shared. Deeper or shallower sequencing was expected to change how clonotypes are shared among donors.

The CDR3 sequence is 14 residues long. Germline CDR1 reads SGHNT; CDR2 reads YYREEE (reference sequence). The V and J ends lost 0 bases and 8 bases, in that order; junction bases with no gene match: 4. Method: immunoSEQ multiplex PCR; TCRdb's copy keeps in-frame clones and lacks some. The sample holds a few hundred thousand clones, roughly 95% seen once. The sequencing input was naive CD8+ T cells sorted from blood. The chain recombines TRBV5-4 with TRBJ2-1; TRBD1 aligns across 8 bases. The sequence came from a woman aged 25-40 years in good health. The CDR3 spells CASSLDRGLDEQFF. The CDR3, as DNA: TGTGCCAGCAGCTTGGACAGGGGGTTGGATGAGCAGTTCTTC.